The present entry profiles one T cell receptor (beta chain) with its context. The clone's antigen remains unknown. Per-nucleotide qualities are absent, and no much larger clonotype sits a single base away. TCRbeta CDR3 regions were amplified from genomic DNA by means of the immunoSEQ Assay, a bias-controlled multiplex PCR. The authors processed their data as follows. The number of nucleated cells in each sample was estimated by amplification of reference gene primers within the assay. To quantify the absolute abundance of each unique TCRbeta CDR3 rearrangement, sequence reads were collapsed and filtered. For each sample, productive Simpson clonality was calculated as the square root of Simpson's diversity index across productive rearrangements. TCRdb's version of the immuneACCESS table is confined to in-frame rearrangements and falls short of the full clone set. An unresolved V gene accounts for under half of the shortfall where checked; the remainder is of unknown origin. V, J and clone size were drawn from that table, and D and trimming were deduced from the DNA. A total of fewer than 350,000 clones appear in this sample, nearly 90% of them only once. The ten most abundant clones make up about 1.7% of the sample.

The CDR3 sequence holds 13 residues, the cysteine and phenylalanine included. The DNA shown is the 39-base CDR3, in frame from base 1. V is pruned by 5 bases and J by 4 bases, leaving 2 bases of the junction without a gene match. This entry comes from a study of blood T cell repertoires in COVID-19 (dated by TCRdb to 2020 to 2021). With respect to the entire study: Samples from collaborators originated in the United States, Italy and Spain and spanned both the acute and convalescent phases of COVID-19. The prospective study material was composed of cDNA or gDNA derived from T cells, B-cell-depleted T cells, or PBMCs. Samples were obtained from the ongoing ImmuneRACE study (first 160 participants) and from over 1,000 subjects provided by 6 global collaborators. Nearly every sample came with metadata listing a de-identified subject ID, COVID-19 status, age in years and sex. Where HLA class I and class II types were available, the types were taken from metadata supplied by the sample provider, not from assay-based typing. Subjects who had been exposed to COVID-19, were actively infected with it, or had recovered from it provided the deeply sampled blood TCRbeta repertoires that made up the dataset. A freely available public database, intended as a resource for researchers studying the immune response to SARS-CoV-2, is where the repertoires were released.

Enrolling through a virtual design, the prospective study's participants ranged in age from about 18 to 100 years and lived across 20 to 25 United States geographic areas. In the prospective study, cohorts were assigned on the basis of participant-reported clinical history obtained from a screening survey and a study questionnaire. Each participant in the prospective study had whole blood, serum and a nasopharyngeal or oropharyngeal swab collected by mobile phlebotomists. Over a 2-month period, participants in the prospective study had the option of providing additional blood draws and questionnaires. Blood samples from the prospective study were shipped frozen or at room temperature prior to DNA extraction. The paper as a whole reports these results and caveats: Clinical and demographic metadata were provided uncurated, with the amount varying by source and participant.

The V gene is TRBV12-3 or TRBV12-4 and the J gene is TRBJ1-1; 9 junctional bases match TRBD1. The clonotype comes from a young woman with acute COVID-19. Specimen: PBMCs or T cells enriched from blood (not recorded which). The CDR3 loop reads CASSKTGGTEAFF. The nucleotide sequence reads TGTGCCAGCAGTAAGACAGGGGGCACTGAAGCTTTCTTT.